What follows describes a single TCR beta chain. Its target is unknown. V was shortened by 1 base and J by 0 bases, with 16 bases between the two germline ends. Germline V gene lookup returns CDR1 SGHRS and CDR2 YFSETQ. The CDR3 is 17 amino acids. This specimen comes from a study of cytomegalovirus exposure and HLA in healthy donors. General observations from the study: Rare TCR sequences predominated, though certain public TCRs were found in many donors. Later on, an analysis tied approximately 17,000 TCR beta sequences to HLA alleles at 0.05 false discovery rate.

PCR amplification relied on 60 Vbeta primers (plus 13 Jbeta primers). The method was immunoSEQ multiplex PCR; TCRdb's version includes in-frame clones alone and lacks a portion of them. This sample yields around 140,000 clones, of which about two thirds are seen a single time; under 2.5% belongs to the top ten. The TCR was taken from a middle-aged woman in good health and CMV-seronegative. Sequencing input: PBMCs. This rearrangement joins TRBV5-1 to TRBJ1-1; no reliable D call. CDR3 nucleotides: TGCGCCAGCAGCTTGTCCCCCGCGGCAGACTTGAACACTGAAGCTTTCTTT. Amino acids: CASSLSPAADLNTEAFF. Based on the CDR3 plus reference TRBV5-1 and TRBJ1-1, the full variable domain is KAGVTQTPRYLIKTRGQQVTLSCSPISGHRSVSWYQQTPGQGLQFLFEYFSETQRNKGNFPGRFSGRQFSNSRSEMNVSTLELGDSALYLCASSLSPAADLNTEAFFGQGTRLTVV.